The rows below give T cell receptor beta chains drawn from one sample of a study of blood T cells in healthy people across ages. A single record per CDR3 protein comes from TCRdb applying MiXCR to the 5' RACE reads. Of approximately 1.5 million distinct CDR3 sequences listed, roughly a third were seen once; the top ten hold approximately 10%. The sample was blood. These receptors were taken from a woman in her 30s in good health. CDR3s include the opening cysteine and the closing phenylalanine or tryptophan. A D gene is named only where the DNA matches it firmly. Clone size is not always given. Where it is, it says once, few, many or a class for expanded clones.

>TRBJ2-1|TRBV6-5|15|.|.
CASSLNRDTYNEQFF
TGTGCCAGCAGTTTAAACAGGGACACCTACAATGAGCAGTTCTTC
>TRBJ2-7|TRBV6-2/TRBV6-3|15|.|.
CASRKGPGKAYEQYF
TGTGCCAGCAGAAAGGGGCCAGGGAAGGCCTACGAGCAGTACTTC
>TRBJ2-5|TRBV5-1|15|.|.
CASSPGPKYQETQYF
TGCGCCAGCAGCCCCGGGCCCAAGTACCAAGAGACCCAGTACTTC
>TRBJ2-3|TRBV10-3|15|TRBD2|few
CAIRAGTSSTDTQYF
TGTGCCATCAGGGCCGGGACTAGCAGCACAGATACGCAGTATTTT
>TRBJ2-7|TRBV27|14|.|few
CASSRRQATYEQYF
TGTGCCAGCAGCCGAAGACAGGCCACCTACGAGCAGTACTTC
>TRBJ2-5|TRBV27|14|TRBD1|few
CASSPMTGTETQYF
TGTGCCAGCAGTCCCATGACAGGGACAGAGACCCAGTACTTC
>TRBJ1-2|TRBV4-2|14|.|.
CASSQTRQNYGYTF
TGTGCCAGCAGCCAGACCAGACAGAACTATGGCTACACCTTC
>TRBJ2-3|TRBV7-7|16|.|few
CASSLGTGGPTDTQYF
TGTGCCAGCAGCCTGGGGACTGGCGGACCCACAGATACGCAGTATTTT
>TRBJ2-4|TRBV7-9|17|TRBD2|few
CASSLVGLADSKNIQYF
TGTGCCAGCAGCTTAGTGGGACTAGCGGACTCAAAAAACATTCAGTACTTC
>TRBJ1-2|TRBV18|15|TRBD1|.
CASSRMTGLGYGYTF
TGTGCCAGCTCACGGATGACAGGGTTGGGCTATGGCTACACCTTC
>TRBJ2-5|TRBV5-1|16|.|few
CASSLEKGLPGETQYF
TGCGCCAGCAGCTTGGAAAAGGGACTGCCTGGAGAGACCCAGTACTTC
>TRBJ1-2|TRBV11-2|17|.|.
CASRLSRDGKANYGCTF
TGTGCCAGCAGGTTGTCGCGGGACGGAAAAGCTAACTATGGCTGCACCTTC